This T cell receptor beta chain was identified during a study of cytomegalovirus exposure and HLA in healthy donors. Overall study: Inside one of the first data releases sat around 85 million unique TCRs taken from HLA-typed donors. General study findings and limits: For most TCR beta V segments, an earlier analysis put the productive rate at about 87% or about 30% of the time. Across donors, most TCRs were seen rarely, yet some public ones were widespread. Certain indistinguishable V segments, among them TRBV6-2 and TRBV6-3, were excluded.

The PCR made use of 60 Vbeta and 13 Jbeta primers. Assay used: immunoSEQ multiplex PCR; TCRdb lists only in-frame clones, some missing. The table shows about 130,000 clones, with about 10% occurring only once. This CDR3 contains 16 residues. Trimming stripped 4 bases from V and 1 base from J, with 17 bases between. Germline loops: CDR1 SGHRS, CDR2 YFSETQ. This clone has only a few counts. Its antigen is not identified. The receptor was isolated from a woman in her 40s in good health and CMV-seropositive. Sequencing used PBMCs. The gene calls are TRBV5-1 and TRBJ1-1; a possible D gene is TRBD1 (6 bases). CDR3: CASSREDRVKNTEAFF. The DNA of the CDR3 is TGCGCCAGCAGCCGTGAGGACAGAGTTAAGAACACTGAAGCTTTCTTT.